This passage covers 27 T cell receptor beta chains from one sample sequenced in a study of Graves' ophthalmopathy and Graves' hyperthyroidism. The TCR beta CDR3 regions underwent amplification from RNA transcripts. An initial RT-PCR round employing HTBI primers preceded a second-round multiplex PCR. TCRdb re-called the multiplex PCR reads with MiXCR, one entry per CDR3 protein. The top ten hold 2.5% to 3% of the sample, which has 400,000 to 450,000 distinct CDR3 sequences, around a fifth seen once. Sequences were obtained from peripheral blood. Receptor source: a woman in her late teens or twenties with stable Graves' hyperthyroidism.

With regard to this clonotype: As the CDR3 is not closed by the conserved phenylalanine or tryptophan, this likely results from a read error. It is unclear where the CDR3 begins or ends on the DNA, so no DNA is shown, and the CDR3 is as TCRdb lists it. The chain couples TRBV5-1 to TRBJ2-7; the table's D gene call, TRBD2, was not cross checked with the DNA. Germline CDR1 and CDR2: SGHRS and YFSETQ. The CDR3 comprises 14 residues, both ends counted. This CDR3 is CASSPAALRYEQCL.

At least ten counts were recorded for this clonotype. CDR3 DNA sequence: TGTGCCAGTAGCATACAGGGCGTGATGTCAGGCACTGAAGCTTTCTTT. Its protein is CASSIQGVMSGTEAFF. The gene calls are TRBV19 and TRBJ1-1; TRBD1 is a possible D gene (6 bases). Germline V gene data show CDR1 as LNHDA and CDR2 as SQIVND (reference sequence). This CDR3 region has 16 residues. V was trimmed by 6 bases and J by 4 bases, leaving 21 bases between them.

This clonotype was observed at least ten times. The chain couples TRBV29-1 to TRBJ2-7, with D possibly called TRBD1 or TRBD2 (5 bases each). Germline loops: CDR1 SQVTM, CDR2 ANQGSEA. Trimming left V 8 bases short and J 2 bases short, with 13 bases between. The CDR3 has 12 residues. The CDR3, as DNA: TGCAGCTTCCGGGACGGTCCCTACGAGCAGTACTTC. This codes for CSFRDGPYEQYF.

This clonotype has at least ten counts. The DNA for the CDR3 is TGTGCCAGCAGCCCCTTAGGATCGAACACTGAAGCTTTCTTT. Translation: CASSPLGSNTEAFF. This chain joins TRBV7-9 and TRBJ1-1; D is ambiguous. V was clipped by 5 bases and J by 1 base, with 11 bases between them. CDR1 is SEHNR, CDR2 FQNEAQ, per germline (reference sequence). CDR3 length: 14 amino acids. The full variable domain, in which reference TRBV7-9 and TRBJ1-1 provide the parts outside the CDR3, is DTGVSQNPRHKITKRGQNVTFRCDPISEHNRLYWYRQTLGQGPEFLTYFQNEAQLEKSRLLSDRFSAERPKGSFSTLEIQRTEQGDSAMYLCASSPLGSNTEAFFGQGTRLTVV.

This clonotype was detected many times. The chain combines TRBV9 with TRBJ2-4; 9 bases are shared with TRBD1. The length of the CDR3 is 17 residues. V shed 1 base, J shed 0 bases, and the junction held 5 bases outside the gene matches. In germline, CDR1 is SGDLS, CDR2 YYNGEE. CDR3 sequence: CASSVRQGEKAKNIQYF. In DNA, the CDR3 is TGTGCCAGCAGCGTAAGACAGGGGGAAAAAGCCAAAAACATTCAGTACTTC.

The chain employs TRBV12-3 or TRBV12-4 and TRBJ1-1; tentative D call: TRBD1 (6 bases). CDR3 length equals 15 residues. The ends were cut back, 3 bases at V and 3 bases at J, with 14 bases in the middle. The CDR3 sequence is CASSFLQGRYTEAFF. Here the CDR3 DNA reads TGTGCCAGCAGTTTTCTTCAGGGGCGGTACACTGAAGCTTTCTTT.

This clonotype was detected many times. This chain joins TRBV19 and TRBJ1-1, with D maybe TRBD1 (5 bases). Germline assignment: CDR1 LNHDA and CDR2 SQIVND (reference sequence). The V end was cut by 2 bases, the J end by 5 bases, with 9 bases between. This CDR3 has 13 amino acids. The CDR3 coding sequence is TGTGCCAGTAGTATAAACAGGCGGACTGAAGCTTTCTTT. It codes for CASSINRRTEAFF.

This clonotype was detected a few times. The CDR3 is CASGLGRTEAFF. CDR3 nucleotides: TGTGCTAGTGGTTTGGGCAGGACTGAAGCTTTCTTT. This chain uses TRBV12-5 with TRBJ1-1; D gene unclear. This CDR3 contains 12 residues. Between the trimmed V and J ends, which lost 1 base and 5 bases, there was a span of 5 bases. CDR1 and CDR2 (germline): LGHNT, FRNRAP.

A few counts support this clonotype. V is TRBV11-2 and J is TRBJ2-7, with 7 bases lining up with TRBD1. This CDR3 contains 14 residues. After removal of 5 bases from V and 3 bases from J, the junction contained 7 bases not matched to a gene. Germline CDR1 reads SGHAT; CDR2 reads FQNNGV. The chain's CDR3 is CASSAPGQLYEQYF. DNA for the CDR3: TGTGCCAGCAGCGCACCGGGACAGCTCTACGAGCAGTACTTC.

This chain uses TRBV19 with TRBJ1-2; D gene ambiguous. Looked up from germline, CDR1 is LNHDA and CDR2 is SQIVND (reference sequence). The CDR3 contains 13 residues. The V and J ends lost 3 bases and 1 base respectively, with 6 bases between them. The CDR3 DNA reads TGTGCCAGTAGTATTAAGGTTAACTATGGCTACACCTTC. Translating it yields CASSIKVNYGYTF.

For the CDR3, the DNA is TGTGCCAGCACCGAGTCCGGGACACATCAGCCCCAGCATTTT. Translating gives CASTESGTHQPQHF. The chain uses TRBV6-1 and TRBJ1-5, with D maybe TRBD1 (6 bases). The CDR3 length is 14 residues. Between the trimmed V and J ends, which lost 7 bases and 5 bases, there was a span of 15 bases. The germline gives CDR1 MNHNS, CDR2 SASEGT.

The sample holds many counts of this clonotype. The J gene is TRBJ1-5, the V gene TRBV20-1, with 8 bases fitting TRBD1. The V gene end was trimmed by 4 bases and the J gene end by 5 bases; junction bases not matched to a gene: 10. This CDR3 is 15 amino acids long. CDR1 is DFQATT and CDR2 is SNEGSKA in the germline V gene (reference sequence). CDR3 DNA sequence: TGCAGTGCTACGAGGACAGGGAGGGTTGATCAGCCCCAGCATTTT. It specifies CSATRTGRVDQPQHF.

This clonotype was observed many times. V usage is TRBV2 and J usage is TRBJ1-5; D gene unclear. CDR1 is SNHLY and CDR2 is FYNNEI in the germline V gene. The CDR3 length is 14 residues. The V gene lost 7 bases and the J gene lost 2 bases, with 12 bases spanning the gap. CDR3 in DNA: TGTGCCAGCAAAGAGGGTCAGGGCAATCAGCCCCAGCATTTT. The encoded protein is CASKEGQGNQPQHF.

The rearrangement links TRBV7-2 to TRBJ2-7, with no clear D. The CDR3 contains 14 residues. V lost 3 bases and J 4 bases, leaving 13 bases between the germline ends. Looked up from germline, CDR1 is SGHTA and CDR2 is FQGNSA. The DNA for the CDR3 is TGTGCCAGCAGCTTCGGCCGCGTCTTGTACGAGCAGTACTTC. This sequence encodes CASSFGRVLYEQYF.

The V gene is TRBV6-1, the J gene TRBJ2-6; D may correspond to TRBD1 or TRBD2 (6 bases each). Between the trimmed V and J ends, which lost 6 bases and 0 bases, there was a span of 15 bases. The length of the CDR3 is 17 residues. Germline V gene sequence: CDR1 MNHNS, CDR2 SASEGT. CDR3 loop: CASSKGGRGSGANVLTF. As DNA, the CDR3 is TGTGCCAGCAGCAAAGGGGGGCGAGGCTCTGGGGCCAACGTCCTGACTTTC.

V is TRBV6-1 and J is TRBJ1-1; the D is unclear. Between the trimmed V and J ends, which lost 4 bases and 0 bases, there was a span of 12 bases. From germline, CDR1 is MNHNS and CDR2 SASEGT. This CDR3 is built from 15 residues. As DNA, the CDR3 is TGTGCCAGCAGTGTGCCGAGGGTGATGAACACTGAAGCTTTCTTT. Its translation: CASSVPRVMNTEAFF.

In its sample, this clonotype was seen many times. The genes are TRBV25-1 and TRBJ1-1; D gene unclear. The CDR3 totals 12 residues. V was trimmed by 5 bases and J by 5 bases, leaving 9 bases between them. Germline V gives CDR1 MGHDK, CDR2 SYGVNS. As DNA, the CDR3 is TGTGCCAGCAGTAGGAAGGGAACTGAAGCTTTCTTT. It encodes CASSRKGTEAFF.

This clonotype was picked up a small number of times. The V call is TRBV12-3 or TRBV12-4, the J call TRBJ1-5; possible D gene TRBD1, 6 bases. This CDR3 has 13 residues. With 5 bases removed from V and 5 bases from J, the gap between germline ends came to 10 bases. The CDR3 loop is CASSPRGDQPQHF. Written as DNA, the CDR3 is TGTGCCAGCAGTCCGAGGGGGGATCAGCCCCAGCATTTT.

There are many counts of this clonotype. This chain joins TRBV7-2 and TRBJ2-2, with D unresolved. This CDR3 contains 12 residues. Trimming cost V 5 bases and J 12 bases, with 13 bases left between them. The V gene's germline CDR1 is SGHTA and CDR2 FQGNSA. The CDR3 loop is CASSQSPGKLFF. The CDR3 DNA reads TGTGCCAGCAGCCAAAGTCCCGGAAAGCTGTTTTTT.

In this sample, this clonotype turned up many times. The chain uses TRBV19 and TRBJ1-3; D ambiguous. Trimming stripped 4 bases from V and 3 bases from J, with 10 bases between. The length of the CDR3 is 14 residues. Looked up from germline, CDR1 is LNHDA and CDR2 is SQIVND (reference sequence). This CDR3 is CASSTGEVGNTIYF. In DNA form, the CDR3 reads TGTGCCAGTAGTACAGGAGAAGTTGGAAACACCATATATTTT.

In its sample, this clonotype was seen a few times. The genes are TRBV6-1 and TRBJ1-2, with 8 bases lining up with TRBD1. The V segment lost 3 bases and the J segment 4 bases; nucleotides outside the gene matches: 7. The CDR3 consists of 15 residues. Germline CDR1 MNHNS, CDR2 SASEGT. CDR3 coding DNA: TGTGCCAGCAGTGATGCCAGGACAGGGACCTATGGCTACACCTTC. It yields the protein CASSDARTGTYGYTF.

In this sample, this clonotype turned up a few times. The J gene is TRBJ1-1, the V gene TRBV10-3; perhaps TRBD1 as D (6 bases). The CDR3 totals 14 residues. V was trimmed by 10 bases and J by 0 bases, leaving 15 bases between them. The germline gives CDR1 ENHRY, CDR2 SYGVKD. The CDR3 DNA follows: TGTGCCACCGGGACACCGACGATGAACACTGAAGCTTTCTTT. It translates to CATGTPTMNTEAFF.

The sample holds one count of this clonotype. The chain recombines TRBV6-2 or TRBV6-3 with TRBJ1-2; TRBD1 aligns across 7 bases. The CDR3 has 14 residues. With 6 bases clipped from V and 7 bases from J, the junction kept 11 bases outside the gene matches. Germline V CDR1 and CDR2: MNHEY, SVGEGT. The CDR3: CASRETGSTRGYTF. The CDR3 region has the DNA TGTGCCAGCAGAGAGACAGGGTCAACTCGTGGCTACACCTTC.

This clonotype was detected ten times or more. The J gene is TRBJ1-2, the V gene TRBV7-9, with D unresolved. The CDR3 covers 14 residues. V was shortened by 3 bases and J by 6 bases, with 14 bases between the two germline ends. Germline CDR1 and CDR2: SEHNR and FQNEAQ (reference sequence). The CDR3 DNA sequence: TGTGCCAGCAGCTTCGTCTCGGCGGTAGATGGCTACACCTTC. Its translation is CASSFVSAVDGYTF.

This clonotype was recorded many times. V usage is TRBV6-1 and J usage is TRBJ1-6, with D uncertain. CDR1 is MNHNS and CDR2 is SASEGT in the germline V gene. The V end was cut by 6 bases, the J end by 5 bases, with 8 bases between. The CDR3 runs 13 residues. The CDR3 DNA is TGTGCCAGCAGGGCTTTCAATAATTCACCCCTCCACTTT. Translation gives CASRAFNNSPLHF.

The chain recombines TRBV5-1 with TRBJ2-5, with no clear D. CDR3 length: 15 amino acids. Germline V lookup: CDR1 SGHRS, CDR2 YFSETQ. Trimming left V 0 bases short and J 0 bases short, with 9 bases between. CDR3 loop: CASSLDGRHQETQYF. The CDR3 DNA reads as TGCGCCAGCAGCTTGGACGGCCGTCACCAAGAGACCCAGTACTTC.

This clonotype has a single count. A single base separates this from a much larger clone, so it may be a read error. The rearrangement links TRBV6-5 to TRBJ2-5; 7 bases match TRBD2. CDR3 size: 14 residues. CDR1 MNHEY and CDR2 SVGAGI come from the germline V gene. CDR3 protein: CAISSWGGQETQYF. In DNA, the CDR3 is TGTGCCATCAGTTCGTGGGGAGGGCAAGAGACCCAGTACTTC.